The following is a TCR beta chain sequence with its context. Its antigen is unknown. The record has no base qualities; no much larger clone is one base away. The CDR3, cysteine through phenylalanine, is 13 amino acids long. Of all the DNA, just the CDR3 is kept, 39 bases in frame from base 1. Reading the germline V gene gives CDR1 MNHEY and CDR2 SVGAGI. V loses 5 bases, J loses 1 base, and the germline ends lie 8 bases apart. At one collaborating source in Seattle, patients were enrolled during active infection and were followed longitudinally through the course of disease. The collaborating institutions used their own protocols to collect whole blood in K2EDTA tubes. For TCRbeta analysis, collaborators shipped samples in one of three forms: frozen whole blood, isolated PBMCs, or DNA extracted from either of those sample types. This specimen comes from a study of blood T cell repertoires in COVID-19 (TCRdb year 2020). About the investigation overall: The collaborator samples originated in the United States, Italy and Spain and spanned the acute and convalescent phases of COVID-19. The prospective study material was composed of cDNA or gDNA derived from T cells, B-cell-depleted T cells, or PBMCs. Subjects who had been exposed to COVID-19, were actively infected with it, or had recovered from it provided the deeply sampled blood TCRbeta repertoires that made up the dataset. The repertoires were released in a freely available public database intended as a resource for research on the immune response to SARS-CoV-2. The samples were drawn from the first 160 participants of the ongoing ImmuneRACE study and from more than 1,000 subjects provided by 6 global collaborators. The sample metadata nearly always contained a de-identified subject ID, COVID-19 status, age in years and sex. Where available, HLA class I and class II types were taken from metadata supplied by the sample provider and were not determined by assay-based typing. The paper's findings and limits, for the study overall: The quantity of clinical and demographic metadata differed by source and by participant and was supplied without curation.

TCRbeta CDR3 regions were amplified from genomic DNA using the immunoSEQ Assay, a bias-controlled multiplex PCR. The authors' analysis ran thus. The number of nucleated cells in each sample was estimated from the amplification of reference gene primers within the assay. To quantify the absolute abundance of each unique TCRbeta CDR3 rearrangement, sequence reads were collapsed and filtered. For each sample, productive Simpson clonality was calculated as the square root of Simpson's diversity index over productive rearrangements. What TCRdb holds here is the immuneACCESS table cut down to in-frame rearrangements. Part of the clones is not present; checked against another copy, under half of the missing clones reflect an unresolved V gene, and the others are unexplained. V and J calls plus clone size are reproduced from that table; the DNA served to infer D and trimming. Within this sample are approximately 300,000 clones, with around 90% of them counted one time only. About 7% of the sample comes from the top ten.

The specimen sequenced was peripheral blood. The sequence is built from TRBV6-5 and TRBJ1-1; no D gene is confidently identified. The sequence was collected from a woman aged 30 to 39 with COVID-19, enrolled during active disease. The CDR3 reads as follows: CASSPFRNTEAFF. At the DNA level, the sequence is TGTGCCAGCAGTCCTTTTAGGAACACTGAAGCTTTCTTT.